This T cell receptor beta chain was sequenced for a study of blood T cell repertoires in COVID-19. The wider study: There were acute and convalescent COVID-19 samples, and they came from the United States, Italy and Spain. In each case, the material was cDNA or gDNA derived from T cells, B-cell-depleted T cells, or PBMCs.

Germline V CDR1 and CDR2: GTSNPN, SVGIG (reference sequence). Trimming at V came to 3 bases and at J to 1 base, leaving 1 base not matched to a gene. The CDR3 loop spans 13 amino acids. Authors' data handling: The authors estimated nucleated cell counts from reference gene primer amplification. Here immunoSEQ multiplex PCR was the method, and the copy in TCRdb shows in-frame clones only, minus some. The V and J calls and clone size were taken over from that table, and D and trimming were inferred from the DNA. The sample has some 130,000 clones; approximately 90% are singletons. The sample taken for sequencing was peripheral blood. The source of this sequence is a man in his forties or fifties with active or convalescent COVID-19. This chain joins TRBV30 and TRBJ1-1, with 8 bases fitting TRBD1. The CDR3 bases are TGTGCCTGGAGCGGACAGGGGAACACTGAAGCTTTCTTT. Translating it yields CAWSGQGNTEAFF. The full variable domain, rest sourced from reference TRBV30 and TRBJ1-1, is SQTIHQWPATLVQPVGSPLSLECTVEGTSNPNLYWYRQAAGRGLQLLFYSVGIGQISSEVPQNLSASRPQDRQFILSSKKLLLSDSGFYLCAWSGQGNTEAFFGQGTRLTVV.